This is a list of T cell receptor beta chains from one sample in a study of PD-1 blockade in classical Hodgkin lymphoma. TCRdb keeps only in-frame clones here, not all; method: immunoSEQ multiplex PCR. The sample has 57,000 or so clones, 87% seen once. The source material was peripheral blood mononuclear cells (PBMCs), sampled before the fourth cycle of nivolumab. These TCRs come from a human donor with classical Hodgkin lymphoma. Each CDR3 is given with its conserved first and last residue. Each record gives: J gene, V gene, D gene, clone size, CDR3 DNA, CDR3 protein. D genes are given only for firm matches. Expanded clones get a size class; other rows say once, few or many, or leave the size out.

TRBJ2-1,TRBV6-5,TRBD1,-,TGTGCCAGCAGAAACCTCGACAGGGTCAGGGGTGAGCAGTTCTTC,CASRNLDRVRGEQFF
TRBJ1-5,TRBV28,-,large,TGTGCCAGCAGATTCCTACGGGGGCGAATTAGCAATCAGCCCCAGCATTTT,CASRFLRGRISNQPQHF
TRBJ2-1,TRBV7-8,-,-,TGTGCCAGCAGCTTATTACAACAGGCGGTTTACAATGAGCAGTTCTTC,CASSLLQQAVYNEQFF
TRBJ1-2,TRBV5-1,TRBD1,-,TGCGCCAGCAGCTTGTCTTGGTACGGGGGACAGCGCCTTCAGGGCTACACCTTC,CASSLSWYGGQRLQGYTF
TRBJ1-2,TRBV7-9,-,-,TGTGCCAGCAGCTTGATGGGGGGGTCCGACTACACCTTC,CASSLMGGSDYTF
TRBJ1-4,TRBV5-1,-,-,TGCGCCAGCAGCACAACCGGACGGGGGAATGAAAAACTGTTTTTT,CASSTTGRGNEKLFF
TRBJ2-2,TRBV5-1,-,-,TGCGCCAGCAGCCTGGGGGGACAGACCTTCACCGGGGAGCTGTTTTTT,CASSLGGQTFTGELFF
TRBJ2-3,TRBV27,-,once,TGTGCCAGCACCAAGGAAGATACGCAGTATTTT,CASTKEDTQYF
TRBJ1-2,TRBV4-1,-,few,TGCGCCAGCAGCCAAGTAGGGGTCTATGGCTACACCTTC,CASSQVGVYGYTF
TRBJ1-4,TRBV29-1,-,-,TGCAGCGTCATGGGGGAGGGCTTCGCAACTAATGAAAAACTGTTTTTT,CSVMGEGFATNEKLFF
TRBJ2-7,TRBV7-6,-,-,TGTGCCAGCAGCTTAGCGGAAGGGGTTAGCTCCTACGAGCAGTACTTC,CASSLAEGVSSYEQYF